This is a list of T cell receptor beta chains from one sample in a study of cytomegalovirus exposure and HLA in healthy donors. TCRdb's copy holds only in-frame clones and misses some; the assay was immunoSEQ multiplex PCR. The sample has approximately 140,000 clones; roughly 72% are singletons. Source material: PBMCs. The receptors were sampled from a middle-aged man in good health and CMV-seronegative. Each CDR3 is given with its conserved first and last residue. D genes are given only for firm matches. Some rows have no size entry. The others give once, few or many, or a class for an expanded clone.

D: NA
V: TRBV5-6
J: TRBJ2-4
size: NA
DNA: TGTGCCAGCACCCTGAGTACAACAGCCAAAAACAGTCAGTACTTC
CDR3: CASTLSTTAKNSQYF

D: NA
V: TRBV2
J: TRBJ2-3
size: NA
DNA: TGTGCCAGCAGTGAAGCGTTAAGCACAGATACGCAGTATTTT
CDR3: CASSEALSTDTQYF

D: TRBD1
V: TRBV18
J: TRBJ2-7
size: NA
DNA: TGTGCCAGCTCCCGTCCCGGGACAGCATCTTACGAGCAGTACTTC
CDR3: CASSRPGTASYEQYF

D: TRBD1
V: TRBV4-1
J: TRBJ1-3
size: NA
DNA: TGCGCCAGCAGCCAAGGAGGACAGGGTCCCTCTGGAAACACCATATATTTT
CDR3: CASSQGGQGPSGNTIYF

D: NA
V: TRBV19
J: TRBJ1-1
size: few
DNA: TGTGCCAGTAGTAGTTTGCCAGGGTGGAACACTGAAGCTTTCTTT
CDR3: CASSSLPGWNTEAFF

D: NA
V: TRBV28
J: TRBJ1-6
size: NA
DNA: TGTGCCAGCAGTGGAAGGAGTAATTCACCCCTCCACTTT
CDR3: CASSGRSNSPLHF

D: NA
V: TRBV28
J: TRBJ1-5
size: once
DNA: TGTGCCAGCAGTCGGGACACGCTACAGCCCCAGCATTTT
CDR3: CASSRDTLQPQHF

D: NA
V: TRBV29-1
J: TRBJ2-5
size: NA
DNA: TGCAGCGTTGAAGATGCGGGACGGACGTACCAAGAGACCCAGTACTTC
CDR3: CSVEDAGRTYQETQYF

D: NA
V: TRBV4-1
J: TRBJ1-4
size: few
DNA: TGCGCCAGCAGCCAAGATCCGGGCAGGGCTGGGACTAATGAAAAACTGTTTTTT
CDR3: CASSQDPGRAGTNEKLFF

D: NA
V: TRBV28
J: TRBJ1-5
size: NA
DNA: TGTGCCAGCAGTCTCAGGGTGGTAGACAATCAGCCCCAGCATTTT
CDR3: CASSLRVVDNQPQHF

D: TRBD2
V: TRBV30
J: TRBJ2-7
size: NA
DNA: TGTGCCTGGGACCTGGGACTAGCCTACGAGCAGTACTTC
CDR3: CAWDLGLAYEQYF

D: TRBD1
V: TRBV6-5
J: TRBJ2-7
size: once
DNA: TGTGCCAGCAGTTCGTATGCCGGGACAGCCTACGAGCAGTACTTC
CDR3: CASSSYAGTAYEQYF

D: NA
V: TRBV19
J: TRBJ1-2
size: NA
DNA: TGTGCCAGTACCCCTGGGTCACAGCAACTCTATGGCTACACCTTC
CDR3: CASTPGSQQLYGYTF

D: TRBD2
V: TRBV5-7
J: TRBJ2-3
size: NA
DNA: TGTGCCAGCACCGACACATTCGCCCCGGGACTAGCCACAGATACGCAGTATTTT
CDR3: CASTDTFAPGLATDTQYF

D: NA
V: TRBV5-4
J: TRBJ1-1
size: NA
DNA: TGTGCCAGCAGCTTGGAGTCCAGGAACACTGAAGCTTTCTTT
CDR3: CASSLESRNTEAFF

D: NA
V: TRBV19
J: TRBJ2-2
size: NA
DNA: TGTGCCGTGACAGGGTGGGGGGCCGGGGAGCTGTTTTTT
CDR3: CAVTGWGAGELFF

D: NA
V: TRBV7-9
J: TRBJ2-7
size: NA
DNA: TGTGCCAGCAGCCGCCGCAATGAGGCCCTTACCTACGAGCAGTACTTC
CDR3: CASSRRNEALTYEQYF

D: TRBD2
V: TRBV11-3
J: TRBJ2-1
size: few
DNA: TGTGCCAGCAGCTCCTGGACTAGCGATAATGAGCAGTTCTTC
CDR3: CASSSWTSDNEQFF

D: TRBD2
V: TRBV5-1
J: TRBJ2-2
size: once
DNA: TGCGCCAGCAGCCTGCAACGGACTAGCGGGGGAAACACCGGGGAGCTGTTTTTT
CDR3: CASSLQRTSGGNTGELFF

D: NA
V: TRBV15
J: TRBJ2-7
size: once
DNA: TGTGCCACCAGCAGACAGGGATCCTACGAGCAGTACTTC
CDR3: CATSRQGSYEQYF

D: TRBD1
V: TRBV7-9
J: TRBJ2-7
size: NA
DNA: TGTTCCAGCAGCCCCTGGAATGGACAGGACGCCTACGAGCAGTACTTC
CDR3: CSSSPWNGQDAYEQYF

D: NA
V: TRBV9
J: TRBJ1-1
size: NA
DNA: TGTGCCAGCAGCGTAGATGGACAGCGCATCATGAACACTGAAGCTTTCTTT
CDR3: CASSVDGQRIMNTEAFF

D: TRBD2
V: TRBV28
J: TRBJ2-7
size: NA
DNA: TGTGCCAGCAGTTTCGGGCCTGGACTAGCGGGACCTATTGTGGACTACGAGCAGTACTTC
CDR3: CASSFGPGLAGPIVDYEQYF

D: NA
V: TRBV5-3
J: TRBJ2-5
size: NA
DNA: TGTGCCAGAAGCTTGTGGCCACACAGTCTTTCCGAGACCCAGTACTTC
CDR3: CARSLWPHSLSETQYF

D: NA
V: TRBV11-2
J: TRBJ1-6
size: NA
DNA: TGTGCCAGCAGCTTAGACTCATGGGACAAGGATTCACCCCTCCACTTT
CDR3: CASSLDSWDKDSPLHF

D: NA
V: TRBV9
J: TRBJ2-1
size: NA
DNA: TGTGCCAGCAGCTTAAGCGGTAGCTCCTACAATGAGCAGTTCTTC
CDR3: CASSLSGSSYNEQFF

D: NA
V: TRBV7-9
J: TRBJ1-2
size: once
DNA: TGTGCCAGCAGCTTAGCCGGGGGTCTTGGCTACACCTTC
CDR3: CASSLAGGLGYTF

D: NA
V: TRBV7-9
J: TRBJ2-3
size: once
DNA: TGTGCCAGCAGCTTAGATGGCCTTAGCACAGATACGCAGTATTTT
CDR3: CASSLDGLSTDTQYF

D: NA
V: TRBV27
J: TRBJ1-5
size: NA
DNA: TGTGCCAGCAGTCCCCTCGGGTTTCAGCCCCAGCATTTT
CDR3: CASSPLGFQPQHF

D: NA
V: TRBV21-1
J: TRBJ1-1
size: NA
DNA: TGTGCCAGCAGCACCGCCGGGACTGTACACACTGAAGCTTTCTTT
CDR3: CASSTAGTVHTEAFF

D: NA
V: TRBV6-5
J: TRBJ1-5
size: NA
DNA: TGTGCCAGCAGGGCCGGGAGCAATCAGCCCCAGCATTTT
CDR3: CASRAGSNQPQHF

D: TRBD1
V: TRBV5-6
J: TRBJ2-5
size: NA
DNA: TGTGCCAGCAGTCCGGCCGGACAGGCGGCATGGGCCCAGTACTTC
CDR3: CASSPAGQAAWAQYF

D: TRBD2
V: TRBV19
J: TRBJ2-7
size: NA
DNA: TGTGCCAGTAGTATAGGCGGGACTAGCGCTATCTACGAGCAGTACTTC
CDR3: CASSIGGTSAIYEQYF

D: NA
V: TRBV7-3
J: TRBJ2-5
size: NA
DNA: TGTGCCAGCAGCTTTAGCGGTCAAGAGACCCAGTACTTC
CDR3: CASSFSGQETQYF

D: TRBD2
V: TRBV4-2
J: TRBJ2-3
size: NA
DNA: TGTGCCAGCAGCCAAGATCCCGGGGGGGCTCACGCAGATACGCAGTATTTT
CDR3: CASSQDPGGAHADTQYF

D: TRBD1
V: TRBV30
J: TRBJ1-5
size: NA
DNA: TGTGCCTGGAGTCCCGGGACAGGGGGTGAAGAGCCCCAGCATTTT
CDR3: CAWSPGTGGEEPQHF

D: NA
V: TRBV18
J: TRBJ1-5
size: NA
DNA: TGTGCCAGCTCACCAACCACAGATAGCAATCAGCCCCAGCATTTT
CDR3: CASSPTTDSNQPQHF

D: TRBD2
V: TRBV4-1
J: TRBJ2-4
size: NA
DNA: TGCGCCAGCAGCCCCCCGGCCGGGGGGGACATTCAGTACTTC
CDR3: CASSPPAGGDIQYF

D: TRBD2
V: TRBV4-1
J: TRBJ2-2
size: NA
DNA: TGCGCCAGCAGCCAAGATGAGGTGGGACTAGCGGTTAACACCGGGGAGCTGTTTTTT
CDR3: CASSQDEVGLAVNTGELFF

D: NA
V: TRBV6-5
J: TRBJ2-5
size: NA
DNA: TGTGCCAGCAGTTACTATGGAGGGGACCAAGAGACCCAGTACTTC
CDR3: CASSYYGGDQETQYF